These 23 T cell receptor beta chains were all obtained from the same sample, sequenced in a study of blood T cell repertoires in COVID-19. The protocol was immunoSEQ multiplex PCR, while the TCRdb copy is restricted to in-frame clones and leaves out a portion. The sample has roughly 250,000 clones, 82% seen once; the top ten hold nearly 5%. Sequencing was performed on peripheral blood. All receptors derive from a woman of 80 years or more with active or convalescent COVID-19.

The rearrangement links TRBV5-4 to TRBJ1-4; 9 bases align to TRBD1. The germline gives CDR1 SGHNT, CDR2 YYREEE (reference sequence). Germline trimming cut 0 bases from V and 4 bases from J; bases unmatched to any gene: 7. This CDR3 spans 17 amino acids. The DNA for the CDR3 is TGTGCCAGCAGCTTGGGGACTCCGGGACAGGGTAATGAAAAACTGTTTTTT. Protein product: CASSLGTPGQGNEKLFF.

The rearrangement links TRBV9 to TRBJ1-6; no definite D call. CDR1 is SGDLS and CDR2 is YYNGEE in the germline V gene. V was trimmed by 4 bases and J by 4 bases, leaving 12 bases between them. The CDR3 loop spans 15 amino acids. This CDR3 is CASSPRGGYNSPLHF. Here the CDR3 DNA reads TGTGCCAGCAGCCCCCGAGGAGGTTATAATTCACCCCTCCACTTT.

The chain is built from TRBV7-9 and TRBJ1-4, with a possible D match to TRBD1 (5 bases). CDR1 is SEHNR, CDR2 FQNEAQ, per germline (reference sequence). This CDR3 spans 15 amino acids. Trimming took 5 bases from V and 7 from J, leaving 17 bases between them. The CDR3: CASSPRLGAGEKLFF. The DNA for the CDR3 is TGTGCCAGCAGCCCCCGTCTTGGGGCAGGTGAAAAACTGTTTTTT. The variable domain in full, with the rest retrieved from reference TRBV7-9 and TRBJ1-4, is DTGVSQNPRHKITKRGQNVTFRCDPISEHNRLYWYRQTLGQGPEFLTYFQNEAQLEKSRLLSDRFSAERPKGSFSTLEIQRTEQGDSAMYLCASSPRLGAGEKLFFGSGTQLSVL.

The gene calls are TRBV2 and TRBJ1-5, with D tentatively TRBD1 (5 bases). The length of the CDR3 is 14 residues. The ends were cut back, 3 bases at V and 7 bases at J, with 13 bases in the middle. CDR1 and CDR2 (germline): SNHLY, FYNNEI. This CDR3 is CASSDGQGKQPQHF. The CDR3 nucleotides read TGTGCCAGCAGTGATGGGCAGGGAAAACAGCCCCAGCATTTT.

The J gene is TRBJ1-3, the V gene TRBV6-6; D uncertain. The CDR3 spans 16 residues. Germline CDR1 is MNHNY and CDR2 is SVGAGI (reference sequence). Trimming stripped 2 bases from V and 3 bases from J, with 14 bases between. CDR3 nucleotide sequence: TGTGCCAGCAGTTACCAGGCCTCCCTTCTTGGAAACACCATATATTTT. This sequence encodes CASSYQASLLGNTIYF.

The DNA of the CDR3 is TGCGCCAGCAGCTCGCAGACCTCAGGGAACACTGAAGCTTTCTTT. This gives the protein CASSSQTSGNTEAFF. The chain uses TRBV5-1 and TRBJ1-1, with D uncertain. CDR3 size: 15 residues. Germline CDR1 is SGHRS and CDR2 is YFSETQ. With 3 bases removed from V and 1 base from J, the gap between germline ends came to 13 bases. The full variable domain, rest sourced from reference TRBV5-1 and TRBJ1-1, is KAGVTQTPRYLIKTRGQQVTLSCSPISGHRSVSWYQQTPGQGLQFLFEYFSETQRNKGNFPGRFSGRQFSNSRSEMNVSTLELGDSALYLCASSSQTSGNTEAFFGQGTRLTVV.

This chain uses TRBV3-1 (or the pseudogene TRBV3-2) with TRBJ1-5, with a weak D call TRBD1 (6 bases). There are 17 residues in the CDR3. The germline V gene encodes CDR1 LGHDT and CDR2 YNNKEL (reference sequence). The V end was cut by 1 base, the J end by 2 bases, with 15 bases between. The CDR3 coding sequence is TGTGCCAGCAGCCAAGCGGCGGGGGCTTGGGGCAATCAGCCCCAGCATTTT. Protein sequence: CASSQAAGAWGNQPQHF.

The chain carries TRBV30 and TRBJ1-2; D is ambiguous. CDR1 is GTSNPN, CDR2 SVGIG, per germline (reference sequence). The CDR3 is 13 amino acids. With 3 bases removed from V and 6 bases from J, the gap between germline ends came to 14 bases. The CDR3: CAWSRGGWNGYTF. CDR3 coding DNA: TGTGCCTGGAGCCGAGGCGGGTGGAATGGCTACACCTTC.

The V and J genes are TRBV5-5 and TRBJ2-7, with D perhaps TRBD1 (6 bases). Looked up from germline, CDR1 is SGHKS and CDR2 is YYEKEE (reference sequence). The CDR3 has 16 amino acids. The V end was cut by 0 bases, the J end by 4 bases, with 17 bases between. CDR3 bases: TGTGCCAGCAGCTTGGGGCCGACCGGGACACCTTACGAGCAGTACTTC. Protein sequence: CASSLGPTGTPYEQYF.

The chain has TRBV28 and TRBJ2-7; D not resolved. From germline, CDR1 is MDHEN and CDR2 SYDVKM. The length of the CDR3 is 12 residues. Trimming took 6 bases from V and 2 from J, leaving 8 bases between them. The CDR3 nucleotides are TGTGCCAGCAGCCGCGCAACCTACGAGCAGTACTTC. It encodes CASSRATYEQYF.

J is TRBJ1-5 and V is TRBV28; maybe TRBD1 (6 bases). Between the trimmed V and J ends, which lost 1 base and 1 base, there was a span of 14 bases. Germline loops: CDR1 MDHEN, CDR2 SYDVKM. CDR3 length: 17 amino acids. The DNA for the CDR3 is TGTGCCAGCAGTTTATATTTTACAGGGCCCAGCAATCAGCCCCAGCATTTT. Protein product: CASSLYFTGPSNQPQHF.

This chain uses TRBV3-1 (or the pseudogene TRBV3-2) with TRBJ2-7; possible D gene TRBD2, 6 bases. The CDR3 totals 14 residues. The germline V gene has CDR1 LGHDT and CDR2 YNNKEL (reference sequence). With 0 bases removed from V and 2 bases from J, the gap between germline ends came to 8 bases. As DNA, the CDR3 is TGTGCCAGCAGCCAAGATTGGGGGGCCTACGAGCAGTACTTC. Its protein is CASSQDWGAYEQYF.

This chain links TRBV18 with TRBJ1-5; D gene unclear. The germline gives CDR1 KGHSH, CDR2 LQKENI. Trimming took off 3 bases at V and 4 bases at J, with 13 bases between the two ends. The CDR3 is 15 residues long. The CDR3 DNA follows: TGTGCCAGCTCACCGGCGGCTTCGAGGAATCAGCCCCAGCATTTT. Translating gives CASSPAASRNQPQHF. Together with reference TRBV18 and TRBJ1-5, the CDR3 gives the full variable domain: NAGVMQNPRHLVRRRGQEARLRCSPMKGHSHVYWYRQLPEEGLKFMVYLQKENIIDESGMPKERFSAEFPKEGPSILRIQQVVRGDSAAYFCASSPAASRNQPQHFGDGTRLSIL.

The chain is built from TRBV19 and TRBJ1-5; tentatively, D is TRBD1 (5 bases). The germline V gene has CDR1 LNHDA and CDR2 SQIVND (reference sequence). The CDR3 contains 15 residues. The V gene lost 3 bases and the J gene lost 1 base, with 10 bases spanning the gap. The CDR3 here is CASSISQVSNQPQHF. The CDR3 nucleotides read TGTGCCAGTAGTATCTCACAGGTCAGCAATCAGCCCCAGCATTTT.

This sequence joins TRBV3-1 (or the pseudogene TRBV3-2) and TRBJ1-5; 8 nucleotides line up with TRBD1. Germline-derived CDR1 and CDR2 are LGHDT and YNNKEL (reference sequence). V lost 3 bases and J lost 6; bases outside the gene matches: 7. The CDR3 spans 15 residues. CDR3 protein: CASSQYRGSPQPQHF. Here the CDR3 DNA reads TGTGCCAGCAGCCAGTACAGGGGGTCACCTCAGCCCCAGCATTTT.

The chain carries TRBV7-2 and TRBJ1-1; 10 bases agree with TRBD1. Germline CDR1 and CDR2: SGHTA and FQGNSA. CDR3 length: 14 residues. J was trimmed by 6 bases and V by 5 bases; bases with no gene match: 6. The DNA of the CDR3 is TGTGCCAGCAGCACAGTGGGACAGGGGTCTGAAGCTTTCTTT. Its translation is CASSTVGQGSEAFF.

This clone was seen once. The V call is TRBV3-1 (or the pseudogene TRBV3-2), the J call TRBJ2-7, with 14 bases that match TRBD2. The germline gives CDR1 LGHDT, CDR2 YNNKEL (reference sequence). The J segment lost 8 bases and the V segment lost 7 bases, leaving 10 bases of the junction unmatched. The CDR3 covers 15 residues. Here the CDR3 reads CASTPQGLAGGKQYF. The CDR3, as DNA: TGTGCCAGCACCCCGCAAGGACTAGCGGGAGGTAAGCAGTACTTC.

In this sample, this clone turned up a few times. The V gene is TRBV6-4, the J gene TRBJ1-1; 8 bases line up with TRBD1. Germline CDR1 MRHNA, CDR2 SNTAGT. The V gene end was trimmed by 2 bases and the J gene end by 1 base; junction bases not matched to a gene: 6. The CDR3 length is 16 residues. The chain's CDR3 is CASSDTPGTGNTEAFF. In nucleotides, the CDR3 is TGTGCCAGCAGTGACACCCCCGGGACAGGGAACACTGAAGCTTTCTTT.

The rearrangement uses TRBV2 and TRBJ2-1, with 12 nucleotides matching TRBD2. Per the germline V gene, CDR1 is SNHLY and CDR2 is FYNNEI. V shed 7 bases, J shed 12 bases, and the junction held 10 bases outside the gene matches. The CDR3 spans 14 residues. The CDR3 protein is CASIRTSGARGQFF. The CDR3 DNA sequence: TGTGCCAGCATTCGGACTAGCGGGGCCCGGGGGCAGTTCTTC.

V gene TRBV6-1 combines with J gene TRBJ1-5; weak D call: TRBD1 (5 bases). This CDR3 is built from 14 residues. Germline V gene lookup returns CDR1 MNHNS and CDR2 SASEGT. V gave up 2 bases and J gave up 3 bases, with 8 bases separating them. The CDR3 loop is CASSESGINQPQHF. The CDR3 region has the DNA TGTGCCAGCAGTGAATCAGGGATCAATCAGCCCCAGCATTTT.

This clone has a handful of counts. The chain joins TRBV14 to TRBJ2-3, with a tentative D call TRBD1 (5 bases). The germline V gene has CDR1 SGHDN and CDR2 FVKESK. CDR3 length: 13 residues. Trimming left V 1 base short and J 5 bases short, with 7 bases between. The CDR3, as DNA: TGTGCCAGCAGCCAAGGGGGCGTAGATACGCAGTATTTT. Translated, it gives CASSQGGVDTQYF.

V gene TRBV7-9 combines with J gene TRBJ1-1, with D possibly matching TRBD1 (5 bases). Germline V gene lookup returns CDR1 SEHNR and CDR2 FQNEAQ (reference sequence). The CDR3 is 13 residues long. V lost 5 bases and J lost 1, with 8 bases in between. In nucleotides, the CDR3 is TGTGCCAGCAGCGCCCAGGGGAACACTGAAGCTTTCTTT. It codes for CASSAQGNTEAFF.

CDR3 protein: CASSIDISRANYGYTF. The DNA for the CDR3 is TGTGCCAGTAGTATAGATATAAGCCGAGCTAACTATGGCTACACCTTC. The gene calls are TRBV19 and TRBJ1-2; D gene unclear. This CDR3 is built from 16 residues. Germline CDR1 and CDR2: LNHDA and SQIVND (reference sequence). V was shortened by 0 bases and J by 0 bases, with 11 bases between the two germline ends.